Given below is one T cell receptor (beta chain) in context. Its antigen is still unknown. The second PCR ran about 7 to 12 cycles with a sample-barcoded 5' primer and J-beta primers. A single record per CDR3 protein comes from TCRdb applying MiXCR to the 5' RACE reads. The sample yields about 1,500,000 distinct CDR3 sequences, under 30% seen once. The entry originates in a study of blood T cells in healthy people across ages. Study results and caveats: Age advanced and TCR beta diversity per million T cells fell, roughly linearly.

The CDR3 is 12 residues long. Germline V gene data show CDR1 as DFQATT and CDR2 as SNEGSKA (reference sequence). Between the trimmed V and J ends, which lost 1 base and 11 bases, there was a span of 12 bases. The chain uses TRBV20-1 and TRBJ2-1; TRBD2 might be the D (5 bases). Sequenced sample: blood. The source is a woman younger than 45 in good health. For the CDR3, the DNA is TGCAGTGCTAGAGTTACTAGTGGGAAGCAGTTCTTC. Translation gives CSARVTSGKQFF.